This passage covers 21 T cell receptor beta chains from one sample sequenced in a study of cytomegalovirus exposure and HLA in healthy donors. The study ran its PCR with 60 Vbeta and 13 Jbeta primers. Libraries were prepared by immunoSEQ multiplex PCR; TCRdb keeps only in-frame clonotypes and omits some of them. The table shows about 110,000 clones, with approximately 11% occurring only once. Sequencing input: PBMCs. The source is a man between 40 and 49 years old in good health and CMV-seropositive.

The genes are TRBV5-1 and TRBJ2-1, with 8 bases fitting TRBD2. CDR1 is SGHRS, CDR2 YFSETQ, per germline. Unmatched junction bases numbered 7, after V lost 4 bases and J lost 7 bases. This CDR3 has 14 residues. The chain's CDR3 is CASSAGGRMNEQFF. CDR3 sequence (DNA): TGCGCCAGCAGCGCGGGGGGCCGTATGAATGAGCAGTTCTTC.

The gene calls are TRBV30 and TRBJ1-4; the match to TRBD1 covers 8 bases. The CDR3 totals 14 residues. The V gene end was trimmed by 5 bases and the J gene end by 7 bases; junction bases not matched to a gene: 9. Germline values: CDR1 GTSNPN, CDR2 SVGIG (reference sequence). This chain's CDR3 is CAWGPGGLGEKLFF. In DNA form, the CDR3 reads TGTGCCTGGGGCCCAGGGGGCTTGGGTGAAAAACTGTTTTTT.

The V and J genes are TRBV19 and TRBJ1-1; 7 bases line up with TRBD1. The junction had 9 bases not matched to a gene; V was cut back by 7 bases and J by 1 base. The CDR3 spans 15 residues. Germline V lookup: CDR1 LNHDA, CDR2 SQIVND (reference sequence). The CDR3 spells CASKVVAGGNTEAFF. CDR3 sequence (DNA): TGTGCCAGTAAGGTAGTGGCAGGGGGGAACACTGAAGCTTTCTTT.

A few counts support this clone. V gene TRBV5-1 combines with J gene TRBJ1-5, with TRBD1 matching over 7 bases. This CDR3 comprises 13 residues. Germline V gene sequence: CDR1 SGHRS, CDR2 YFSETQ. V lost 1 base and J lost 5; bases outside the gene matches: 0. The CDR3 loop reads CASSLTGDQPQHF. CDR3 in DNA: TGCGCCAGCAGCTTGACAGGGGATCAGCCCCAGCATTTT.

V and J are TRBV11-2 and TRBJ2-1, with 7 bases lining up with TRBD2. Germline CDR1 and CDR2: SGHAT and FQNNGV. Losses at the gene ends were 6 bases for V and 6 bases for J; bases not matched to a gene: 5. CDR3 size: 13 residues. The CDR3 nucleotides read TGTGCCAGCAGGGTATCTAGCGGCAATGAGCAGTTCTTC. The encoded protein is CASRVSSGNEQFF.

V usage is TRBV2 and J usage is TRBJ1-5; the D gene is possibly TRBD1 (6 bases). Per germline, CDR1 SNHLY and CDR2 FYNNEI. CDR3 length: 17 amino acids. Trimming took 7 bases from V and 5 from J, leaving 24 bases between them. The CDR3 protein is CASTQLRLGQSHQPQHF. DNA for the CDR3: TGTGCCAGCACTCAACTTAGGCTTGGACAGTCTCATCAGCCCCAGCATTTT.

The gene calls are TRBV29-1 and TRBJ2-7; D is undetermined. V lost 4 bases to trimming and J lost 3 bases, with 10 bases between them. The CDR3 length is 12 residues. CDR1 is SQVTM and CDR2 is ANQGSEA in the germline V gene. The CDR3 loop is CSVGRDGYEQYF. The CDR3 bases are TGCAGCGTTGGGAGAGACGGCTACGAGCAGTACTTC.

This chain joins TRBV2 and TRBJ2-1, with unresolved D. Germline CDR1 and CDR2: SNHLY and FYNNEI. This CDR3 region has 14 residues. V was shortened by 2 bases and J by 5 bases, with 10 bases between the two germline ends. CDR3 loop: CASSELGLDNEQFF. The CDR3 DNA follows: TGTGCCAGCAGTGAATTGGGCCTTGACAATGAGCAGTTCTTC.

This clone was seen only a few times. The chain has TRBV7-9 and TRBJ1-1; tentative D call: TRBD1 (5 bases). Germline V CDR1 and CDR2: SEHNR, FQNEAQ (reference sequence). Trimming took off 1 base at V and 10 bases at J, with 13 bases between the two ends. The CDR3 is 13 amino acids. The DNA of the CDR3 is TGTGCCAGCAGCTTAGAACAGGCTAGTAGAGCTTTCTTT. Amino acids: CASSLEQASRAFF. Complete variable domain (other parts from reference TRBV7-9 and TRBJ1-1): DTGVSQNPRHKITKRGQNVTFRCDPISEHNRLYWYRQTLGQGPEFLTYFQNEAQLEKSRLLSDRFSAERPKGSFSTLEIQRTEQGDSAMYLCASSLEQASRAFFGQGTRLTVV.

The rearrangement uses TRBV5-4 and TRBJ2-7, with no clear D. The CDR3 runs to 14 residues. Germline assignment: CDR1 SGHNT and CDR2 YYREEE (reference sequence). Trimming stripped 0 bases from V and 2 bases from J, with 9 bases between. CDR3 sequence: CASSLEYKPYEQYF. DNA of the CDR3: TGTGCCAGCAGCTTGGAATACAAACCCTACGAGCAGTACTTC.

This clone has more than one count but fewer than ten. The chain carries TRBV27 and TRBJ1-2; tentatively, D is TRBD1 (6 bases). Germline lookup yields CDR1 MNHEY and CDR2 SMNVEV (reference sequence). The V gene lost 4 bases and the J gene lost 8 bases, with 11 bases spanning the gap. This CDR3 contains 12 residues. The CDR3 region is CASSSPGTGYTF. The CDR3 nucleotides read TGTGCCAGCAGTTCCCCCGGGACAGGCTACACCTTC.

This rearrangement joins TRBV27 to TRBJ1-3, with D possibly matching TRBD1 (6 bases). Looked up from germline, CDR1 is MNHEY and CDR2 is SMNVEV (reference sequence). The CDR3 sequence is 14 residues long. Trimming took 6 bases from V and 2 from J, leaving 11 bases between them. The CDR3 here is CASRAGTTGNTIYF. CDR3 bases: TGTGCCAGCAGGGCCGGGACAACTGGAAACACCATATATTTT.

This clone was recorded a few times. The V and J genes are TRBV7-9 and TRBJ2-5, with D hard to call. Per the germline V gene, CDR1 is SEHNR and CDR2 is FQNEAQ (reference sequence). Deletions cut 11 bases from V and 2 bases from J, with 9 bases between. CDR3 size: 11 residues. CDR3 region: CAQRIQETQYF. CDR3 sequence (DNA): TGTGCCCAGCGTATTCAAGAGACCCAGTACTTC.

CDR3 amino acids: CASSETSGTSYAQYF. The DNA for the CDR3 is TGTGCCAGCAGCGAGACTAGCGGGACCTCCTACGCGCAGTACTTC. The chain couples TRBV6-1 to TRBJ2-5, with 11 bases aligning to TRBD2. The CDR3 has 15 residues. Germline V gene sequence: CDR1 MNHNS, CDR2 SASEGT. V dropped 6 bases and J dropped 11; count of bases not matched to a gene: 14.

The chain combines TRBV6-5 with TRBJ2-7; possible D gene TRBD2, 7 bases. The V end lost 2 bases, the J end lost 1 base, and 12 bases lay between the germline ends. CDR1 is MNHEY, CDR2 SVGAGI, per germline. This CDR3 comprises 15 residues. Here the CDR3 DNA reads TGTGCCAGCAGTTACCCGGGGGGCAGGTCCTACGAGCAGTACTTC. This translates into CASSYPGGRSYEQYF.

The chain has TRBV10-3 and TRBJ2-6, with TRBD2 matching over 11 bases. Trimming cost V 0 bases and J 2 bases; bases outside gene matches: 6. Germline CDR1 ENHRY, CDR2 SYGVKD. CDR3 length: 19 residues. CDR3 in DNA: TGTGCCATCAGTGAGTCGACAACTAGCGGGAGCCCTGGGGCCAACGTCCTGACTTTC. This codes for CAISESTTSGSPGANVLTF.

This clone was picked up a small number of times. The CDR3 reads CASSFRLADLGTGELFF. The CDR3, as DNA: TGTGCCAGCAGCTTCAGGCTAGCGGACTTAGGCACCGGGGAGCTGTTTTTT. The V and J genes are TRBV13 and TRBJ2-2; 7 bases fit TRBD2. Germline V gives CDR1 PRHDT, CDR2 FYEKMQ (reference sequence). V lost 3 bases to trimming and J lost 4 bases; unmatched junction nucleotides: 11. The CDR3 runs 17 residues. The full variable domain, rest sourced from reference TRBV13 and TRBJ2-2, is AAGVIQSPRHLIKEKRETATLKCYPIPRHDTVYWYQQGPGQDPQFLISFYEKMQSDKGSIPDRFSAQQFSDYHSELNMSSLELGDSALYFCASSFRLADLGTGELFFGEGSRLTVL.

A note on this clone: Mismatch with germline at one junction end may stem from a read error. The identical CDR3 is also encoded by other nucleotide sequences in the sample. V usage is TRBV10-2 and J usage is TRBJ2-7, with 8 bases aligning to TRBD2. CDR1 and CDR2 (germline): WSHSY, SAAADI. The CDR3 runs 14 residues. The CDR3 loop is CASTGGFSSYEQYF. The CDR3 nucleotides are TGTGCCAGCACGGGAGGGTTCTCCTCCTACGAGCAGTACTTC.

This clone was seen a handful of times. J is TRBJ2-5 and V is TRBV2; TRBD2 might be the D (6 bases). V was trimmed by 1 base and J by 1 base, leaving 13 bases between them. The germline CDR1 and CDR2 sequences are SNHLY and FYNNEI. The CDR3 totals 16 residues. The CDR3 here is CASSEDLGGLQETQYF. The CDR3 nucleotides are TGTGCCAGCAGTGAAGACTTGGGGGGACTCCAAGAGACCCAGTACTTC.

DNA of the CDR3: TGTGCCAGTAGTATTAATCCGCGACTGGAATACAATGAGCAGTTCTTC. Its translation is CASSINPRLEYNEQFF. The V and J genes are TRBV19 and TRBJ2-1, with D uncertain. V shed 3 bases and J shed 4 bases, with 16 bases lying between them. The CDR3 covers 16 residues. Germline assignment: CDR1 LNHDA and CDR2 SQIVND (reference sequence).

This clone was counted only a few times. The chain uses TRBV6-5 and TRBJ1-1; unclear D gene. Germline V gives CDR1 MNHEY, CDR2 SVGAGI. The length of the CDR3 is 14 residues. V lost 2 bases and J lost 3, with 10 bases in between. CDR3 DNA sequence: TGTGCCAGCAGTTACGGAGGTGCCGACACTGAAGCTTTCTTT. This gives the protein CASSYGGADTEAFF.